The clone carrying this TCR beta chain appeared many times. What it binds is unknown. The unsorted libraries were made from 2 million PBMCs kept at -80 C. These data are taken from a study of neurological immune-mediated disorders. Points from the study as a whole: CDR3 amino acid sequences found in expanded clones were never shared across subjects, suggesting private repertoires in all groups.

Unmatched junction bases numbered 14, after V lost 4 bases and J lost 9 bases. The CDR3 loop spans 16 amino acids. Looked up from germline, CDR1 is LGHNA and CDR2 is YNFKEQ. TCRdb independently ran MiXCR on the 5' RACE reads; one entry per CDR3 protein. The sample consists of under 60,000 distinct CDR3 sequences, around 16% of them appearing once. Sequenced material: PBMCs. The V and J genes are TRBV4-2 and TRBJ2-1; TRBD2 matches 8 bases. This sequence was found in a man aged 55 to 70 in good health. The CDR3 DNA follows: TGTGCCAGCAGCCTTCCCCTCGCAGCGGGAGAAGTTGAGCAGTTCTTC. Translating it yields CASSLPLAAGEVEQFF.